This passage covers 11 T cell receptor beta chains from one sample sequenced in a study of T cell repertoires in cytomegalovirus infection. These receptors are not linked to any known antigen. TCRdb reprocessed the reads with MiXCR, giving one entry per CDR3 protein. The sample carries roughly 500,000 distinct CDR3 sequences, about 33% recorded once. The material sequenced was cultured PBMCs, taken from culture after CMV antigen stimulation. The receptor set was obtained from a human donor in good health (CMV status not recorded). Some clones in this sample may be carry-over from other donors' samples.

The DNA of the CDR3 is TGTGCCAGCAGGGCGACTAGGAGCAATGAGCAGTTCTTC. Amino acids: CASRATRSNEQFF. The rearrangement joins TRBV2 to TRBJ2-1, with a possible D match to TRBD2 (6 bases). Germline V gives CDR1 SNHLY, CDR2 FYNNEI. V was pared by 6 bases and J by 6 bases, with 12 bases between. This CDR3 is 13 amino acids long.

This sequence joins TRBV4-1 and TRBJ1-1; TRBD1 matches at 7 bases. CDR3 length: 18 amino acids. Germline assignment: CDR1 MGHRA and CDR2 YSYEKL. J was trimmed by 5 bases and V by 0 bases; bases with no gene match: 15. CDR3 in DNA: TGCGCCAGCAGCCAAGATCGGAGCCTTCAGGGGGGGGGGACTGAAGCTTTCTTT. It specifies CASSQDRSLQGGGTEAFF.

This clonotype was recorded many times. The chain is built from TRBV4-2 and TRBJ1-2; D is unclear. CDR3 length: 18 residues. V lost 0 bases, J lost 3 bases, and 20 bases lay in between. In germline, CDR1 is LGHNA, CDR2 YNFKEQ. This chain's CDR3 is CASSQDAETIRFYYGYTF. The CDR3 coding sequence is TGTGCCAGCAGCCAAGATGCAGAGACTATCCGATTTTACTATGGCTACACCTTC.

The chain employs TRBV27 and TRBJ2-3; 8 bases align to TRBD1. The trim removed 2 bases at V and 1 base at J, leaving 5 bases unmatched. Germline CDR1 reads MNHEY; CDR2 reads SMNVEV (reference sequence). This CDR3 is 16 amino acids long. DNA of the CDR3: TGTGCCAGCAGTTTAAGACAGGGGTTGGGCACAGATACGCAGTATTTT. It translates to CASSLRQGLGTDTQYF.

The chain carries TRBV2 and TRBJ1-5; tentative D call: TRBD1 (6 bases). CDR3 length: 12 residues. The ends were cut back, 8 bases at V and 7 bases at J, with 12 bases in the middle. Germline lookup yields CDR1 SNHLY and CDR2 FYNNEI. CDR3 nucleotides: TGTGCCAGCTCTGACAGGCTCCAGCCCCAGCATTTT. Encoded protein: CASSDRLQPQHF.

J is TRBJ1-3 and V is TRBV7-9; no clear D gene. CDR3 size: 19 residues. The V and J ends lost 5 bases and 0 bases respectively, with 23 bases between them. Germline lookup yields CDR1 SEHNR and CDR2 FQNEAQ (reference sequence). As DNA, the CDR3 is TGTGCCAGCAGCCCCTCATTTCAAGTATACAGAGGCTCTGGAAACACCATATATTTT. It translates to CASSPSFQVYRGSGNTIYF.

The CDR3 bases are TGTGCCAGCAGCCAAGTTGCGGGGGGAGCCTACGAGCAGTACTTC. As protein: CASSQVAGGAYEQYF. The rearrangement uses TRBV3-1 and TRBJ2-7, with 8 bases matching TRBD2. After removal of 1 base from V and 2 bases from J, the junction contained 4 bases not matched to a gene. Germline CDR1 reads LGHDT; CDR2 reads YNNKEL (reference sequence). This CDR3 is built from 15 residues.

In its sample, this clonotype was seen many times. The rearrangement joins TRBV7-6 to TRBJ1-2, with D uncertain. The CDR3 loop spans 14 amino acids. CDR1 SGHVS and CDR2 FNYEAQ come from the germline V gene. With 8 bases removed from V and 0 bases from J, the gap between germline ends came to 13 bases. In DNA, the CDR3 is TGTGCCAGCGGTGGACCTTCGGCTAACTATGGCTACACCTTC. Protein: CASGGPSANYGYTF. Full variable domain (missing parts from reference TRBV7-6 and TRBJ1-2): GAGVSQSPRYKVTKRGQDVALRCDPISGHVSLYWYRQALGQGPEFLTYFNYEAQQDKSGLPNDRFSAERPEGSISTLTIQRTEQRDSAMYRCASGGPSANYGYTFGSGTRLTVV.

CDR3 in DNA: TGTGCCACCAGCAGAGATATTCTAAGGGTGGGACACCCGAAGGACGAGCAGTACTTC. Its protein product is CATSRDILRVGHPKDEQYF. The genes are TRBV15 and TRBJ2-7, with D perhaps matching TRBD1 (6 bases). The CDR3 length is 19 residues. V lost 0 bases and J lost 5, with 26 bases in between. Germline lookup yields CDR1 LNHNV and CDR2 YYDKDF (reference sequence). Together with reference TRBV15 and TRBJ2-7, the CDR3 gives the full variable domain: DAMVIQNPRYQVTQFGKPVTLSCSQTLNHNVMYWYQQKSSQAPKLLFHYYDKDFNNEADTPDNFQSRRPNTSFCFLDIRSPGLGDTAMYLCATSRDILRVGHPKDEQYFGPGTRLTVT.

Only a few counts were recorded for this clonotype. The rearrangement joins TRBV12-3 or TRBV12-4 to TRBJ1-5, with TRBD1 matching 7 bases. V was pared by 5 bases and J by 2 bases, with 9 bases of the junction left unmatched. The CDR3 has 16 amino acids. The CDR3 DNA reads TGTGCCAGCAGTCTGGACAGGTGGGATGGCAATCAGCCCCAGCATTTT. It is translated as CASSLDRWDGNQPQHF.

The chain couples TRBV6-2 or TRBV6-3 to TRBJ2-7, with no clear D. Germline V CDR1 and CDR2: MNHEY, SVGEGT. V was clipped by 2 bases and J by 3 bases, with 2 bases between them. There are 11 residues in the CDR3. CDR3 DNA sequence: TGTGCCAGCAGTTACAACTACGAGCAGTACGTC. Residues: CASSYNYEQYV.